This TCR beta chain was identified in a study of T cells in women clearing cervical HPV infection. Study results and limitations: A classifier using richness and V gene abundances reached an AUC of more than 0.8.

TCRdb keeps only in-frame clones here, not all; method: immunoSEQ multiplex PCR. This sample's table has roughly 34,000 clones. Details on this clone: The target antigen is unknown. The CDR3 end is not reached by the read, which stops 3 residues before it; the germline J gene fills it in.

CDR3 length: 15 residues. CDR1 is SEHNR, CDR2 FQNEAQ, per germline (reference sequence). The source material was blood buffy coat. This rearrangement joins TRBV7-9 to TRBJ1-2, with D possibly TRBD1 on 5 matching bases. The receptor was isolated from a woman between 18 and 69 years old with a cervical HPV16 infection that either progressed to CIN3+ or cleared (not recorded which). The part of the CDR3 DNA that was read is TGTGCCAGCAGCTTCGGAGGGGTCATTATCCACGAC. Protein sequence: CASSFGGVIIHD. The whole CDR3 protein reads CASSFGGVIIHDYTF.